One sample yielded the 21 T cell receptor beta chains listed below, sequenced in a study of post-analysis software for immune sequencing data. Whole-study results and caveats: Patients showed TRBV5-6, TRBV5-1 and TRBV20-1 among roughly 5 TRBV segments more frequent than in controls.

No antigens are known for them. TCR beta libraries were prepared from cDNA with unique molecular identifiers. TCRdb reprocessed the PCR reads via MiXCR and lists one record per CDR3 protein. The sample yields some 700,000 distinct CDR3 sequences, 59% seen once. The source material was blood. Source of these receptors: a girl aged 2 to 9 with multiple sclerosis.

The chain is built from TRBV20-1 and TRBJ2-1, with 13 bases that match TRBD2. The CDR3 sequence is 15 residues long. V was pared by 2 bases and J by 9 bases, with 7 bases of the junction left unmatched. The germline gives CDR1 DFQATT, CDR2 SNEGSKA (reference sequence). The CDR3 loop reads CSARLLAGGPGEQFF. In DNA form, the CDR3 reads TGCAGTGCTAGATTACTAGCGGGAGGGCCGGGTGAGCAGTTCTTC.

The rearrangement uses TRBV6-2 or TRBV6-3 and TRBJ2-2, with 7 bases fitting TRBD2. V lost 6 bases, J lost 7 bases, and 8 bases stayed unmatched. The CDR3 loop spans 14 amino acids. Germline CDR1 reads MNHEY; CDR2 reads SVGEGT. As DNA, the CDR3 is TGTGCCAGCAGGTTCACTAGCGATAACGGGGAGCTGTTTTTT. Translated, it gives CASRFTSDNGELFF.

The chain uses TRBV10-3 and TRBJ1-2, with TRBD1 matching 7 bases. Trimming removed 4 bases from V and 2 bases from J; junction bases left unmatched: 7. Germline CDR1 is ENHRY and CDR2 is SYGVKD. This CDR3 region has 15 residues. The CDR3 spells CAISVRTGANYGYTF. As DNA, the CDR3 is TGTGCCATCAGTGTAAGGACAGGCGCCAACTATGGCTACACCTTC.

The V gene is TRBV6-1, the J gene TRBJ2-1; 7 nucleotides line up with TRBD2. The J call may be faulty, since TRBJ2-7 better matches the DNA end. This CDR3 has 16 amino acids. Germline assignment: CDR1 MNHNS and CDR2 SASEGT. The CDR3 DNA reads as TGTGCCAGCAGTGAAGCGGGTCTTGGACTAGACTACGAGCAGTACTTC. This encodes CASSEAGLGLDYEQYF.

A single count supports this clonotype. The rearrangement joins TRBV10-3 to TRBJ2-2; 10 bases match TRBD1. The CDR3 spans 14 residues. The germline V gene encodes CDR1 ENHRY and CDR2 SYGVKD. V trimming: 11 bases; J trimming: 2 bases; junction bases outside the gene matches: 5. The CDR3 DNA is TGTGCCGACCGGGACAGGGGAAACACCGGGGAGCTGTTTTTT. This codes for CADRDRGNTGELFF.

Regarding this clonotype: The junction differs from germline at one of its ends, possibly a read error. This chain joins TRBV7-2 and TRBJ2-1; 11 nucleotides agree with TRBD2. Germline assignment: CDR1 SGHTA and CDR2 FQGNSA. CDR3 length equals 17 residues. The CDR3 loop reads CVSRKGGTSGYYNEQFF. The DNA for the CDR3 is TGTGTCAGCAGGAAGGGCGGGACTAGCGGTTACTACAATGAGCAGTTCTTC.

The CDR3 DNA is TGTGCCAGCAGTTACGAGGGCTTAGAATATTATGGCTACACCTTC. Protein sequence: CASSYEGLEYYGYTF. V is TRBV6-5 and J is TRBJ1-2; no clear D gene. Germline assignment: CDR1 MNHEY and CDR2 SVGAGI. This CDR3 has 15 amino acids. Deletions cut 2 bases from V and 5 bases from J, with 15 bases between.

This clonotype occurred a few times. J is TRBJ2-7 and V is TRBV29-1; 9 bases fit TRBD2. The CDR3 is made up of 13 amino acids. The germline V gene has CDR1 SQVTM and CDR2 ANQGSEA. With 3 bases clipped from V and 6 bases from J, the junction kept 6 bases outside the gene matches. The CDR3, as DNA: TGCAGCGTTGATATTCGAGCGGGAGGCGAGCAGTACTTC. This sequence encodes CSVDIRAGGEQYF.

The V and J genes are TRBV12-3 or TRBV12-4 and TRBJ2-3; D possibly matches TRBD1 or TRBD2 (5 bases each). Trimming took off 6 bases at V and 0 bases at J, with 16 bases between the two ends. This CDR3 spans 16 amino acids. The CDR3 nucleotides are TGTGCCAGCAGACAAACCGGGACGAGAAGCACAGATACGCAGTATTTT. Amino acids: CASRQTGTRSTDTQYF.

J is TRBJ2-2 and V is TRBV20-1; D is unresolved. This CDR3 spans 12 amino acids. CDR1 is DFQATT and CDR2 is SNEGSKA in the germline V gene (reference sequence). V shed 7 bases and J shed 4 bases, with 10 bases lying between them. The CDR3 DNA follows: TGCAGTGGATCCCTGGGCACCGGGGAGCTGTTTTTT. Its translation: CSGSLGTGELFF.

J is TRBJ1-2 and V is TRBV6-1, with D uncertain. The V gene's germline CDR1 is MNHNS and CDR2 SASEGT. CDR3 length: 13 amino acids. V lost 5 bases, J lost 3 bases, and 10 bases lay in between. CDR3 loop: CASSIDLDYGYTF. CDR3 bases: TGTGCCAGCAGTATAGACTTGGACTATGGCTACACCTTC.

In this sample, this clonotype turned up a few times. This sequence joins TRBV9 and TRBJ2-1; tentatively, D is TRBD2 (6 bases). V lost 7 bases and J 2 bases, leaving 13 bases between the germline ends. The CDR3 contains 14 residues. CDR1 and CDR2 (germline): SGDLS, YYNGEE. The CDR3 loop is CASGSGVTYNEQFF. CDR3 nucleotides: TGTGCCAGCGGTAGCGGTGTGACCTACAATGAGCAGTTCTTC.

This clonotype came up a few times. The chain couples TRBV5-6 to TRBJ2-3; a possible D gene is TRBD2 (6 bases). CDR3 length equals 16 residues. Germline loops: CDR1 SGHDT, CDR2 YYEEEE. Trimming removed 3 bases from V and 0 bases from J, with 14 bases in between. The CDR3 region is CASSWTTGDSTDTQYF. CDR3 nucleotides: TGTGCCAGCAGCTGGACGACGGGAGATAGCACAGATACGCAGTATTTT.

This clonotype was seen a few times. V is TRBV10-3 and J is TRBJ2-3, with D uncertain. The CDR3 covers 14 residues. Per the germline V gene, CDR1 is ENHRY and CDR2 is SYGVKD. V lost 0 bases and J 5 bases, leaving 9 bases between the germline ends. CDR3 sequence: CAISESKVVDTQYF. The CDR3, as DNA: TGTGCCATCAGTGAGTCGAAAGTGGTAGATACGCAGTATTTT.

The rearrangement uses TRBV6-6 and TRBJ1-5, with 8 bases fitting TRBD1. This CDR3 is built from 14 residues. Trimming cost V 10 bases and J 7 bases; bases outside gene matches: 12. Germline CDR1 reads MNHNY; CDR2 reads SVGAGI (reference sequence). The CDR3 here is CATLDRGGKQPQHF. The CDR3 bases are TGTGCCACTTTAGACAGGGGAGGGAAACAGCCCCAGCATTTT.

The chain carries TRBV12-3 or TRBV12-4 and TRBJ1-2, with D possibly matching TRBD1 (5 bases). The CDR3 contains 13 residues. V lost 6 bases and J lost 6, with 14 bases in between. The CDR3 nucleotides are TGTGCCAGCAGACCTATCTCGGGGGATGGCTACACCTTC. This encodes CASRPISGDGYTF.

The V gene is TRBV3-1, the J gene TRBJ2-7; 9 bases are a match to TRBD2. The assigned J gene may be wrong: the sequence end matches TRBJ2-5 better. CDR3 length equals 18 residues. Germline loops: CDR1 LGHDT, CDR2 YNNKEL (reference sequence). The CDR3 DNA is TGTGCCAGCAGCCAAGATGATCTGCAAGCGGGAGGTTGGGAGACCCAGTACTTC. The encoded protein is CASSQDDLQAGGWETQYF.

The V gene is TRBV6-6, the J gene TRBJ2-3, with 8 bases fitting TRBD1. The CDR3 contains 15 residues. The V gene end was trimmed by 0 bases and the J gene end by 7 bases; junction bases not matched to a gene: 6. Germline V gene data show CDR1 as MNHNY and CDR2 as SVGAGI (reference sequence). The CDR3 DNA sequence: TGTGCCAGCAGTTACTCCCGGACAGGGATCAATACGCAGTATTTT. It translates to CASSYSRTGINTQYF.

The chain uses TRBV12-3 or TRBV12-4 and TRBJ2-7, with D possibly being TRBD1 or TRBD2 (5 bases each). V lost 6 bases and J lost 2, with 14 bases in between. This CDR3 has 14 amino acids. Written as DNA, the CDR3 is TGTGCCAGCAGCTCAGGGAGCGAAACCTACGAGCAGTACTTC. This sequence encodes CASSSGSETYEQYF.

In the case of this clonotype: A read error may account for a junction end that differs from germline. The chain uses TRBV20-1 and TRBJ2-1; tentative D call: TRBD2 (6 bases). CDR3 length equals 15 residues. Germline assignment: CDR1 DFQATT and CDR2 SNEGSKA (reference sequence). The CDR3 spells CSARAGRDAYNEQFF. The CDR3 bases are TGCAGTGCCAGAGCAGGGCGGGATGCCTACAATGAGCAGTTCTTC.

The rearrangement uses TRBV14 and TRBJ2-3; weak D call: TRBD1 (7 bases). Trimming cost V 1 base and J 1 base, with 15 bases left between them. This CDR3 spans 17 amino acids. Per germline, CDR1 SGHDN and CDR2 FVKESK. CDR3 sequence: CASSQVGGTGGTDTQYF. The DNA for the CDR3 is TGTGCCAGCAGCCAAGTCGGGGGAACAGGGGGCACAGATACGCAGTATTTT.